The 11 T cell receptor beta chains below all came from one sample that was sequenced in a study of T-cell reconstitution after alpha-beta-depleted transplantation in children (dated by TCRdb to 2016 to 2017). This specimen's treatment or condition label, per the study, means: allogeneic hematopoietic cell transplantation with graft depleted of TCRalphabeta T cells and CD19 B cells. The library was made by PCR. Sequencing relied on an Illumina HiSeq 2500. To normalize quantification of the TCRbeta repertoire, the TCR libraries were built with molecular barcoding that relied on unique molecular identifiers. TCRdb reworked the public reads: Q25 trimming with fastp, MiXCR clone assembly, productive beta chains retained. CDR3 protein duplicates are merged, each entry listing the most common genes and DNA. The sample table contains about 980,000 distinct CDR3 sequences; only one count was recorded for 25% to 35% of them. The top ten hold approximately 30% of the sample.

This specimen was PBMCs, mostly from graft donor cells, taken 360 days after TCRalphabeta/CD19-depleted stem cell transplant. The receptors derive from a boy under two years old who had a stem cell transplant for SCID, so the T cells may come from the graft donor.

This clonotype was counted only a few times. The gene calls are TRBV15 and TRBJ2-2; D not resolved. The CDR3 has 12 residues. Trimming stripped 4 bases from V and 5 bases from J, with 5 bases between. Looked up from germline, CDR1 is LNHNV and CDR2 is YYDKDF (reference sequence). In nucleotides, the CDR3 is TGTGCCACCAGCAAATATACCGGGGAGCTGTTTTTT. Protein: CATSKYTGELFF.

There are a few counts of this clonotype. The chain uses TRBV20-1 and TRBJ2-5, with 10 bases identical to TRBD2. The CDR3 length is 16 residues. Germline trimming cut 0 bases from V and 3 bases from J; bases unmatched to any gene: 7. The V gene's germline CDR1 is DFQATT and CDR2 SNEGSKA (reference sequence). The CDR3: CSARDPWLAGEETQYF. The CDR3 DNA sequence: TGCAGTGCTAGAGATCCGTGGCTAGCGGGGGAAGAGACCCAGTACTTC.

This sequence joins TRBV12-3 or TRBV12-4 and TRBJ2-1; D might be TRBD1 or TRBD2, each matching 6 bases. The CDR3 contains 11 residues. V lost 8 bases and J lost 7, with 9 bases in between. In DNA, the CDR3 is TGTGCCAGCGGAGGGGGTAATGAGCAGTTCTTC. Its protein is CASGGGNEQFF.

The sample holds a few counts of this clonotype. The chain joins TRBV9 to TRBJ2-7, with 7 bases lining up with TRBD2. CDR3 size: 14 residues. The V gene's germline CDR1 is SGDLS and CDR2 YYNGEE. Unmatched junction bases numbered 5, after V lost 0 bases and J lost 5 bases. The CDR3 reads CASSVAGGANEQYF. The CDR3 region has the DNA TGTGCCAGCAGCGTAGCGGGAGGAGCGAACGAGCAGTACTTC.

The gene calls are TRBV2 and TRBJ1-2; D is possibly TRBD1 (6 bases). V gave up 3 bases and J gave up 0 bases, with 14 bases separating them. Per the germline V gene, CDR1 is SNHLY and CDR2 is FYNNEI. The CDR3 runs 16 residues. In nucleotides, the CDR3 is TGTGCCAGCAGTGATGGGGCAGGGGCTGCTAACTATGGCTACACCTTC. Its protein is CASSDGAGAANYGYTF.

In this sample, this clonotype turned up a few times. The chain carries TRBV28 and TRBJ1-5; 9 bases are a match to TRBD1. Germline assignment: CDR1 MDHEN and CDR2 SYDVKM. The CDR3 is 17 amino acids. Germline trimming cut 4 bases from V and 4 bases from J; bases unmatched to any gene: 11. CDR3 bases: TGTGCCAGCAGTTCAGCCGGGACAGGGTTGAGAAATCAGCCCCAGCATTTT. Translated: CASSSAGTGLRNQPQHF.

The chain joins TRBV12-3 or TRBV12-4 to TRBJ2-1; perhaps D is TRBD1 or TRBD2 (5 bases each). V lost 7 bases and J lost 0, with 10 bases in between. The CDR3 contains 14 residues. The CDR3: CASMGDSSYNEQFF. CDR3 DNA sequence: TGTGCCAGCATGGGAGACAGCTCCTACAATGAGCAGTTCTTC.

With regard to this clonotype: The DNA is left out, because the CDR3 cannot be placed on it with certainty; the CDR3 is given as TCRdb lists it. The genes are TRBV6-1 and TRBJ2-2; TRBD1 is the table's D call and was not checked against the DNA. From its first to its last residue, the CDR3 has 16 amino acids. Looked up from germline, CDR1 is MNHNS and CDR2 is SASEGT. CDR3 sequence reads: CASSGWQRGDGELFFF.

This clonotype was recorded once. The V call is TRBV5-1, the J call TRBJ2-7; the D is unclear. The CDR3 has 13 amino acids. Germline CDR1 is SGHRS and CDR2 is YFSETQ. V was cut by 0 bases and J by 3 bases, with 7 bases left in between. The CDR3 loop is CASSLEFHYEQYF. CDR3 sequence (DNA): TGCGCCAGCAGCTTGGAGTTCCACTACGAGCAGTACTTC. The full variable domain, in which reference TRBV5-1 and TRBJ2-7 provide the parts outside the CDR3, is KAGVTQTPRYLIKTRGQQVTLSCSPISGHRSVSWYQQTPGQGLQFLFEYFSETQRNKGNFPGRFSGRQFSNSRSEMNVSTLELGDSALYLCASSLEFHYEQYFGPGTRLTVT.

This clonotype was found a few times. The J gene is TRBJ2-5, the V gene TRBV15, with D possibly matching TRBD2 (5 bases). Germline CDR1 is LNHNV and CDR2 is YYDKDF (reference sequence). This CDR3 is built from 15 residues. V was cut by 7 bases and J by 2 bases, with 17 bases left in between. CDR3 loop: CATNYPEGSQETQYF. The CDR3 DNA reads as TGTGCCACCAACTACCCCGAGGGATCACAAGAGACCCAGTACTTC.

The rearrangement uses TRBV7-7 and TRBJ1-2; D is possibly TRBD1 (5 bases). In germline, CDR1 is SSHAT, CDR2 FNYEAQ (reference sequence). This CDR3 spans 14 amino acids. V was cut by 0 bases and J by 5 bases, with 10 bases left in between. As DNA, the CDR3 is TGTGCCAGCAGCTTAGCGCAGGGCGAGTATGGCTACACCTTC. This encodes CASSLAQGEYGYTF.